This TCR beta chain was found in a study of graft-versus-host responses after intestinal transplantation. V was shortened by 8 bases and J by 1 base, with 14 bases between the two germline ends. There are 14 residues in the CDR3. Germline CDR1 reads ENHRY; CDR2 reads SYGVKD. Of note for this clone: What it recognizes is unknown.

Assay used: immunoSEQ multiplex PCR; TCRdb lists only in-frame clones, some missing. The sample contains tens of thousands of clones, less than 85% of which appear only once. Study results and limitations: Early post-transplant HvG declines showed an association with peak circulating GvH clone levels.

The V call is TRBV10-3, the J call TRBJ1-1; D call uncertain. This TCR was recovered from a human donor who was the organ donor for an intestinal transplant. The sequenced sample was unstimulated CD4+ T cells sorted from spleen or lymph node cells, obtained before transplant. The CDR3 is CAISPTGENTEAFF. In nucleotides, the CDR3 is TGTGCCATCTCCCCGACGGGAGAGAACACTGAAGCTTTCTTT.